Reported below is one T cell receptor beta chain. Its cognate antigen is unknown. An assay was performed, and its level was deep. Per the study methods: Owing to the provision of junction-only sequences devoid of quality scores by immunoSEQ, filtering differed. Repertoires were generated with immunoSEQ multiplex PCR, while TCRdb's copy carries only in-frame clones and drops some. V and J calls plus clone size are reproduced from that table; the DNA served to infer D and trimming. The sample lists a few million clones, 85% to 95% occurring once. The V gene's germline CDR1 is SGHRS and CDR2 YFSETQ. V was pared by 3 bases and J by 5 bases, with 5 bases of the junction left unmatched. This CDR3 is built from 13 residues. The sample comes from a study of shared clonotypes between healthy human individuals. Study conclusions and caveats: Generally, naive subsets (rather than memory subsets) showed larger estimated richness. For naive CD4 cells, 4% to 6% of clonotypes were shared across a handful of donors.

The clonotype comes from a man aged 18-30 years in good health. The J gene is TRBJ2-7, the V gene TRBV5-1; TRBD1 matches at 7 bases. Material for sequencing was naive CD4+ T cells sorted from blood. Sample subset: CD45RA+ positively selected. CDR3 nucleotide sequence: TGCGCCAGCAGCTCGACAGGGCCCCACGAGCAGTACTTC. Translating gives CASSSTGPHEQYF.